Listed below are T cell receptor beta chains from one sample, sequenced in a study of shared clonotypes between healthy human individuals. Generated by immunoSEQ multiplex PCR, the TCRdb table keeps only in-frame clones and is missing some. The sample contains roughly 1 million clones, around three quarters of which appear only once. Sequenced material: memory CD4+ T cells from PBMCs. The receptors originated from a man aged 18 to 30 in good health. Some clones in this sample may be carry-over from other donors' samples. CDR3s include the opening cysteine and the closing phenylalanine or tryptophan. D genes are given only for firm matches. Part of the rows lack a size; the others show once, few, many or a class for expanded clones.

size	V	J	D	DNA	CDR3
once	TRBV28	TRBJ2-2	.	TGTGCCAGCAGTTCAACCGGGACTCACACCGGGGAGCTGTTTTTT	CASSSTGTHTGELFF
.	TRBV18	TRBJ1-1	TRBD1	TGTGCCAGCTCACCATCCCGGACAGGGGCCACTGAAGCTTTCTTT	CASSPSRTGATEAFF
.	TRBV6-5	TRBJ2-1	TRBD1	TGTGCCAGCAGTTCGCAGGGGGCCGGATCGGACAATGAGCAGTTCTTC	CASSSQGAGSDNEQFF
.	TRBV29-1	TRBJ1-3	.	TGCAGCGTCCCCGGACCGGGGGCGAACACCATATATTTT	CSVPGPGANTIYF
once	TRBV10-3	TRBJ1-3	.	TGTGCCATCAGTGAAAGCTCTGGAAACACCATATATTTT	CAISESSGNTIYF
.	TRBV5-4	TRBJ2-2	.	TGTGCCAGCAGCTTGGGGCCCGCCGGGGAGCTGTTTTTT	CASSLGPAGELFF
few	TRBV4-1	TRBJ2-3	TRBD1	TGCGCCAGCAGCATAAGATTATGGGACAGTTCGGGTACGCAGTATTTT	CASSIRLWDSSGTQYF
.	TRBV2	TRBJ2-7	TRBD2	TGTGCCAGCAGGCGGGAGTACGAGCAGTACTTC	CASRREYEQYF
.	TRBV10-3	TRBJ2-2	.	TGTGCCACCGTAAGAGACCCAACCCTGCACACCGGGGAGCTGTTTTTT	CATVRDPTLHTGELFF
once	TRBV28	TRBJ2-1	TRBD2	TGTGCCAGCAGTTTATCACTAACAGCGGGAGGAAAGTTCTTC	CASSLSLTAGGKFF
.	TRBV5-1	TRBJ2-5	TRBD2	TGCGCCAGCAGCCCAAGACTAGCGGGATCCCATGAGACCCAGTACTTC	CASSPRLAGSHETQYF
.	TRBV10-3	TRBJ1-2	TRBD1	TGTGCCATCATGGGCCAGGGGGGTGGCTACACCTTC	CAIMGQGGGYTF
.	TRBV7-3	TRBJ2-1	.	TGTGCCAGCAGCCCCGATGGGACTTCGGGAGAGCAGTTCTTC	CASSPDGTSGEQFF
.	TRBV28	TRBJ1-4	.	TGTGCCAGCAGTTTTACAGGGTTGGTGAGTGAAAAACTGTTTTTT	CASSFTGLVSEKLFF
few	TRBV19	TRBJ1-5	.	TGTGCCAGTAGTATAGAACCCTCATTGAGTCAGCCCCAGCATTTT	CASSIEPSLSQPQHF
.	TRBV27	TRBJ1-1	.	TGTGCCAGCAGTTTAAACAGGGATTCTGAAGCTTTCTTT	CASSLNRDSEAFF
.	TRBV2	TRBJ2-5	.	TGTGCCAGCAGGCTTCAGGGGGGTTCCCAAGAGACCCAGTACTTC	CASRLQGGSQETQYF
.	TRBV2	TRBJ2-1	TRBD2	TGTGCCAGCAGCGCCAGCGGGAGCTCCTACAATGAGCAGTTCTTC	CASSASGSSYNEQFF
once	TRBV28	TRBJ2-7	.	TGTGCCAGCAGTTTATATGGCTACTCAGCGTACTTC	CASSLYGYSAYF
.	TRBV7-9	TRBJ2-7	.	TGTGCCAGCAGCGAAAAGCGAGGCATCCTGTACGAGCAGTACTTC	CASSEKRGILYEQYF
.	TRBV9	TRBJ2-7	.	TGTGCCAGCAGCCCCCAGGCGTCGACTAAGAGGTACGAGCAGTACTTC	CASSPQASTKRYEQYF
many	TRBV5-1	TRBJ2-1	TRBD2	TGCGCCAGCAGCGGCGGGAGCGGCGATGAGCAGTTCTTC	CASSGGSGDEQFF
.	TRBV6-6	TRBJ1-2	.	TGTGCCAGCAGTTACTCGACGGGAGGAACCAACTATGGCTACACCTTC	CASSYSTGGTNYGYTF
.	TRBV27	TRBJ1-1	.	TGTGCCAGCAGGGATAGTAAATCCCTGGCTGGAGCTGAAGCTTTCTTT	CASRDSKSLAGAEAFF
.	TRBV28	TRBJ1-2	.	TGTGCCAGCAGTTTTCCGGGTAGAGCTAACTATGGCTACACCTTC	CASSFPGRANYGYTF
few	TRBV28	TRBJ1-2	TRBD1	TGTGCCAGCAGTTTATGGTCAGGGGGGCGGACGAGCTATGGCTACACCTTC	CASSLWSGGRTSYGYTF
.	TRBV7-2	TRBJ1-3	.	TGTGCCAGCAGCGCCCTGTTCTCTGGAAACACCATATATTTT	CASSALFSGNTIYF
.	TRBV7-3	TRBJ1-2	.	TGTGCCAGCAGCTCCAATCAGGTCTATGGCTACACCTTC	CASSSNQVYGYTF
few	TRBV30	TRBJ1-6	.	TGTGCCTGTGCCAGAACTAATAATTCACCCCTCCACTTT	CACARTNNSPLHF
few	TRBV28	TRBJ2-1	.	TGTGCCAGCAGTCCCCTCTCGAGGGGTGAGCAGTTCTTC	CASSPLSRGEQFF
.	TRBV5-1	TRBJ2-7	.	TGCGCCAGCAGCTTGGGTTGGGTTGGGAGTACGGGAGAGCAGTACTTC	CASSLGWVGSTGEQYF
.	TRBV15	TRBJ2-5	TRBD2	TGTGCCACCAGCAGGGGTAGTGCGGGAGGAGAAGAGACCCAGTACTTC	CATSRGSAGGEETQYF
.	TRBV19	TRBJ2-7	.	TGTGCCATTCTAACCGGGGGCAAAAGGAGCGGTTCTAATCCTAAGGGTAGCTACGAGCAGTACTTC	CAILTGGKRSGSNPKGSYEQYF
.	TRBV10-2	TRBJ1-3	.	TGCGCCAGCAAGCTCGAGTCTGGAAACACCATATATTTT	CASKLESGNTIYF
.	TRBV5-5	TRBJ1-1	.	TGTGCCAGCAGCCTTACCCCCAGTTCGAACACTGAAGCTTTCTTT	CASSLTPSSNTEAFF
few	TRBV19	TRBJ1-2	.	TGTGCCAGTACCCTATCAGGGTTGAACTATGGCTACACCTTC	CASTLSGLNYGYTF